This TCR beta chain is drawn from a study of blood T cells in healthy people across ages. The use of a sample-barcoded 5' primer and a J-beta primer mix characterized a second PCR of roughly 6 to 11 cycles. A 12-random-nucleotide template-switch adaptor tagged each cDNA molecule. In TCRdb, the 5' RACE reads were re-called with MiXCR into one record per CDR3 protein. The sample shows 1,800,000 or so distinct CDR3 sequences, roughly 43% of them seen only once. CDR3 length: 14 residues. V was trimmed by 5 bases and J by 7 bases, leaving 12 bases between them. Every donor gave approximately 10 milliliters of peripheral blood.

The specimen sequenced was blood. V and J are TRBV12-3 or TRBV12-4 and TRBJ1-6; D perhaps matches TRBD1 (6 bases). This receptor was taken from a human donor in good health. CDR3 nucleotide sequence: TGTGCCAGCAGTAATGGACAGCCGAATTCACCCCTCCACTTT. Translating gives CASSNGQPNSPLHF.